A single sample is the source of the 30 T cell receptor beta chains below, sequenced in a study of blood T cells in healthy people across ages. The second PCR ran roughly 6 to 11 cycles with a sample-barcoded 5' primer and J-beta primers. From the 5' RACE reads, TCRdb called clonotypes with MiXCR, one entry per CDR3 protein. The table records about 730,000 distinct CDR3 sequences, roughly two fifths of them present only once. Sequenced sample: blood. All receptors come from an older woman in good health.

V gene TRBV7-7 combines with J gene TRBJ2-5; no definite D call. The CDR3 loop spans 14 amino acids. Between the trimmed V and J ends, which lost 1 base and 5 bases, there was a span of 11 bases. The germline CDR1 and CDR2 sequences are SSHAT and FNYEAQ (reference sequence). The CDR3 DNA follows: TGTGCCAGCAGCTTAGGCCGCAGTGGGGAGACCCAGTACTTC. This codes for CASSLGRSGETQYF.

This clonotype was seen more than once but under ten times. The chain is built from TRBV6-5 and TRBJ1-2; D is possibly TRBD1 (5 bases). CDR3 length equals 13 residues. The germline CDR1 and CDR2 sequences are MNHEY and SVGAGI. Trimming took off 4 bases at V and 6 bases at J, with 12 bases between the two ends. DNA for the CDR3: TGTGCCAGCAGTTCGGCAGGGACGAATGGCTACACCTTC. It translates to CASSSAGTNGYTF.

The genes are TRBV7-9 and TRBJ2-2, with 15 bases identical to TRBD2. J was trimmed by 4 bases and V by 4 bases; bases with no gene match: 10. This CDR3 region has 19 residues. Germline assignment: CDR1 SEHNR and CDR2 FQNEAQ (reference sequence). The CDR3 loop reads CASSSSWTSGRAVTGELFF. CDR3 bases: TGTGCCAGCAGCTCGAGTTGGACTAGCGGGAGGGCCGTCACCGGGGAGCTGTTTTTT.

In regard to this clonotype: A much larger clonotype is one base distant, so this may be a read error. This chain joins TRBV14 and TRBJ2-1; the match to TRBD2 covers 9 bases. The germline V gene has CDR1 SGHDN and CDR2 FVKESK. The CDR3 extends over 14 amino acids. V trimming: 5 bases; J trimming: 8 bases; junction bases outside the gene matches: 7. The CDR3 DNA sequence: TGTGCCAGCAGCGTCTCTAGCGGGGAGGATGAGCAGTTCTTC. This encodes CASSVSSGEDEQFF. Variable domain in full (rest from reference TRBV14 and TRBJ2-1): EAGVTQFPSHSVIEKGQTVTLRCDPISGHDNLYWYRRVMGKEIKFLLHFVKESKQDESGMPNNRFLAERTGGTYSTLKVQPAELEDSGVYFCASSVSSGEDEQFFGPGTRLTVL.

This chain links TRBV28 with TRBJ2-7, with D perhaps matching TRBD2 (5 bases). CDR3 length: 13 residues. The V gene's germline CDR1 is MDHEN and CDR2 SYDVKM. The V and J ends lost 2 bases and 7 bases respectively, with 12 bases between them. The chain's CDR3 is CASSLEVGVEQYF. CDR3 coding DNA: TGTGCCAGCAGTTTAGAAGTGGGAGTTGAGCAGTACTTC.

Regarding this clonotype: Being one base from a much bigger clone, this may be a read error. This sequence joins TRBV4-3 and TRBJ2-1; tentatively, D is TRBD1 or TRBD2 (5 bases each). Germline V gene data show CDR1 as LGHNA and CDR2 as YSLEER. The V end was cut by 0 bases, the J end by 13 bases, with 13 bases between. The CDR3 is 13 residues long. The CDR3 nucleotides are TGCGCCAGCAGCCAAGAGAGGGGAGAGACCCAGTTCTTC. Protein product: CASSQERGETQFF.

In regard to this clonotype: Relative to the germline gene, one junction end is altered; a read error may explain this. The chain combines TRBV7-2 with TRBJ1-2; tentatively, D is TRBD1 (5 bases). The length of the CDR3 is 14 residues. Germline V gene lookup returns CDR1 SGHTA and CDR2 FQGNSA. The CDR3 loop is CASSLHGTPDGYIF. CDR3 coding DNA: TGTGCCAGCAGCTTGCATGGGACCCCAGATGGCTACATCTTC.

This clonotype has only a few counts. Written as DNA, the CDR3 is TGCAGTGCTGAAGCCCCGGGACTAGCGGGGGGTGGGTACAATGAGCAGTTCTTC. Protein sequence: CSAEAPGLAGGGYNEQFF. J is TRBJ2-1 and V is TRBV20-1; 15 bases are shared with TRBD2. The CDR3 is made up of 18 amino acids. Germline V gene data show CDR1 as DFQATT and CDR2 as SNEGSKA (reference sequence). The V segment lost 5 bases and the J segment 4 bases; nucleotides outside the gene matches: 12.

This clonotype was seen more than once but under ten times. The chain has TRBV5-4 and TRBJ2-3; D is uncertain. Germline V gives CDR1 SGHNT, CDR2 YYREEE (reference sequence). V lost 0 bases to trimming and J lost 4 bases, with 6 bases between them. CDR3 length: 13 amino acids. CDR3 sequence reads: CASSLEAPDTQYF. The CDR3 DNA reads as TGTGCCAGCAGCTTGGAAGCCCCAGATACGCAGTATTTT.

This clonotype was seen only a few times. The chain is built from TRBV5-1 and TRBJ1-2; D call uncertain. CDR3 length equals 13 residues. Germline V gene data show CDR1 as SGHRS and CDR2 as YFSETQ. Between the trimmed V and J ends, which lost 3 bases and 3 bases, there was a span of 9 bases. The CDR3 loop reads CASSSTLDYGYTF. CDR3 bases: TGCGCCAGCAGCTCCACATTGGACTATGGCTACACCTTC.

This clonotype has just a few counts. Here the CDR3 reads CASSLAPPGTDTQYF. CDR3 in DNA: TGCGCCAGCAGCTTGGCCCCCCCCGGCACAGATACGCAGTATTTT. This rearrangement joins TRBV5-1 to TRBJ2-3; D not resolved. V was shortened by 0 bases and J by 1 base, with 9 bases between the two germline ends. The CDR3 spans 15 residues. In germline, CDR1 is SGHRS, CDR2 YFSETQ.

This clonotype came up many times. The chain couples TRBV7-2 to TRBJ2-7, with 10 bases fitting TRBD2. Looked up from germline, CDR1 is SGHTA and CDR2 is FQGNSA. V lost 5 bases to trimming and J lost 1 base; unmatched junction nucleotides: 5. The CDR3 has 15 residues. The CDR3 sequence: CASSDPGLASYEQYF. The CDR3 DNA is TGTGCCAGCAGCGATCCGGGACTAGCGTCCTACGAGCAGTACTTC. Filled out from reference TRBV7-2 and TRBJ2-7, the complete variable domain reads GAGVSQSPSNKVTEKGKDVELRCDPISGHTALYWYRQSLGQGLEFLIYFQGNSAPDKSGLPSDRFSAERTGGSVSTLTIQRTQQEDSAVYLCASSDPGLASYEQYFGPGTRLTVT.

About this clonotype itself: A read error may account for a junction end that differs from germline. The CDR3 region has the DNA TGCGCCAACAGCTTGGGCGGGACCCCCTACAATGAGCAGTTCTTC. It codes for CANSLGGTPYNEQFF. The J gene is TRBJ2-1, the V gene TRBV5-1; D might be TRBD2 (6 bases). The CDR3 spans 15 residues. Per germline, CDR1 SGHRS and CDR2 YFSETQ.

This clonotype came up a few times. The chain is built from TRBV4-1 and TRBJ2-5, with 9 positions matching TRBD1. Per the germline V gene, CDR1 is MGHRA and CDR2 is YSYEKL. J lost 2 bases, V lost 1 base, and 5 bases had no gene match. The CDR3 is 16 amino acids. CDR3 sequence: CASSQAGQGSQETQYF. CDR3 DNA: TGCGCCAGCAGCCAAGCCGGACAGGGGTCACAAGAGACCCAGTACTTC.

The V call is TRBV29-1, the J call TRBJ1-1; D remains ambiguous. Germline loops: CDR1 SQVTM, CDR2 ANQGSEA. The CDR3 has 11 residues. The V gene lost 7 bases and the J gene lost 2 bases, with 8 bases spanning the gap. CDR3 region: CSAGENTEAFF. The DNA for the CDR3 is TGCAGCGCAGGAGAAAACACTGAAGCTTTCTTT.

In its sample, this clonotype was seen many times. This chain connects TRBV12-3 or TRBV12-4 to TRBJ2-7; TRBD2 agrees at 8 bases. Germline trimming cut 3 bases from V and 0 bases from J; bases unmatched to any gene: 1. The CDR3 is made up of 14 amino acids. The CDR3 region has the DNA TGTGCCAGCAGTTTGAGCGGGAGCTCCTACGAGCAGTACTTC. Its protein is CASSLSGSSYEQYF.

This clonotype occurred once. The chain links TRBV4-2 to TRBJ1-2; perhaps TRBD1 as D (6 bases). The CDR3 runs to 17 residues. Looked up from germline, CDR1 is LGHNA and CDR2 is YNFKEQ. V was trimmed by 0 bases and J by 3 bases, leaving 17 bases between them. This CDR3 is CASSQEGYRDRHYGYTF. In DNA form, the CDR3 reads TGTGCCAGCAGCCAAGAGGGTTACAGGGATAGACACTATGGCTACACCTTC.

The chain has TRBV20-1 and TRBJ1-5, with 7 bases identical to TRBD1. This CDR3 is 14 amino acids long. Trimming at V came to 1 base and at J to 3 bases, leaving 3 bases not matched to a gene. Germline assignment: CDR1 DFQATT and CDR2 SNEGSKA (reference sequence). CDR3 residues: CSARVGTVNQPQHF. In DNA form, the CDR3 reads TGCAGTGCTAGAGTTGGGACAGTCAATCAGCCCCAGCATTTT.

This chain joins TRBV20-1 and TRBJ2-7; 10 nucleotides agree with TRBD2. The trim removed 6 bases at V and 7 bases at J, leaving 12 bases unmatched. The CDR3 is 14 residues long. The germline CDR1 and CDR2 sequences are DFQATT and SNEGSKA (reference sequence). The CDR3 region has the DNA TGCAGTGCCAGTAGCGGGAGGTCCTGGGGGGAGCAGTACTTC. It specifies CSASSGRSWGEQYF.

This clonotype was detected only a few times. The rearrangement uses TRBV28 and TRBJ2-7; no clear D gene. The ends were cut back, 2 bases at V and 5 bases at J, with 13 bases in the middle. Germline assignment: CDR1 MDHEN and CDR2 SYDVKM. CDR3 size: 14 residues. CDR3 in DNA: TGTGCCAGCAGTTTAGCGTTGGGCCCCCACGAGCAGTACTTC. Translated: CASSLALGPHEQYF.

J is TRBJ2-5 and V is TRBV19; unclear D gene. This CDR3 is built from 13 residues. The ends were cut back, 0 bases at V and 5 bases at J, with 7 bases in the middle. Per germline, CDR1 LNHDA and CDR2 SQIVND (reference sequence). CDR3 nucleotide sequence: TGTGCCAGTAGTATAGAACCAAGGGAGACCCAGTACTTC. Amino acid sequence: CASSIEPRETQYF.

As for this clonotype: A much bigger clone sits one base away, suggesting this may be a read error. The genes are TRBV11-1 and TRBJ2-1; D gene unclear. The end of the DNA is better explained by TRBJ2-7, so the J call may be wrong. The CDR3 contains 14 residues. Germline V lookup: CDR1 SGHAT, CDR2 FQDESV (reference sequence). CDR3 sequence (DNA): TGTGCCAGCACCGACCGAAGCTCCTACAATGAGCAGTACTTC. It specifies CASTDRSSYNEQYF.

CDR3 in DNA: TGTGCCAGCAGCCAAGCGGGAGGCCCAACAGATACGCAGTATTTT. Amino acid sequence: CASSQAGGPTDTQYF. V usage is TRBV6-5 and J usage is TRBJ2-3; TRBD2 aligns across 9 bases. Unmatched junction bases numbered 7, after V lost 6 bases and J lost 3 bases. The germline V gene encodes CDR1 MNHEY and CDR2 SVGAGI. This CDR3 comprises 15 residues.

This clonotype occurred a few times. The chain uses TRBV13 and TRBJ2-1, with D unclear. The germline gives CDR1 PRHDT, CDR2 FYEKMQ (reference sequence). The CDR3 is made up of 14 amino acids. V shed 0 bases and J shed 9 bases, with 12 bases lying between them. CDR3 amino acids: CASSLGGPRGEQFF. The CDR3 nucleotides are TGTGCCAGCAGCTTAGGCGGGCCCCGCGGTGAGCAGTTCTTC.

This clonotype was counted at least ten times. The gene calls are TRBV13 and TRBJ2-7; 9 bases are a match to TRBD1. The ends lost 5 bases at V and 2 bases at J; junction bases unmatched: 1. The germline V gene encodes CDR1 PRHDT and CDR2 FYEKMQ (reference sequence). There are 13 residues in the CDR3. In DNA form, the CDR3 reads TGTGCCAGCAGCGGGGACAGGGCCTACGAGCAGTACTTC. Encoded protein: CASSGDRAYEQYF.

Only a few counts were recorded for this clonotype. The chain is built from TRBV6-2 or TRBV6-3 and TRBJ2-1; D is perhaps TRBD2 (6 bases). Gene TRBJ2-7 matches the end of the DNA better, so the J call may be wrong. Germline values: CDR1 MNHEY, CDR2 SVGEGT. CDR3 length: 15 amino acids. The CDR3 sequence is CASSSKGRPYNEQYF. CDR3 in DNA: TGTGCCAGCAGTTCAAAGGGGAGGCCCTACAATGAGCAGTACTTC.

V usage is TRBV20-1 and J usage is TRBJ2-7; 8 bases agree with TRBD1. This CDR3 contains 13 residues. The germline V gene has CDR1 DFQATT and CDR2 SNEGSKA (reference sequence). V shed 4 bases and J 5 bases; nucleotides not matched to a gene: 7. The CDR3 bases are TGCAGTGCTAAAGGACAGGGAGTAAACGAGCAGTACTTC. Protein: CSAKGQGVNEQYF.

In this sample, this clonotype turned up once. The chain couples TRBV21-1 to TRBJ2-7; TRBD2 is the table's D call, not checked against the DNA. TRBV21-1 is flagged as a pseudogene. The CDR3 consists of 17 residues. This CDR3 is CASSMDVKGEELYEQYF. The CDR3 coding sequence is TGTGCCAGCAGCATGGACGTCAAGGGAGAGGAACTCTACGAGCAGTACTTC.

This clonotype was seen many times. V and J are TRBV12-3 or TRBV12-4 and TRBJ2-1; TRBD2 matches at 11 bases. This CDR3 is 16 amino acids long. The trim removed 5 bases at V and 3 bases at J, leaving 6 bases unmatched. The CDR3 sequence is CASSLSSGGLYNEQFF. CDR3 coding DNA: TGTGCCAGCAGTCTCTCTAGCGGGGGGCTCTACAATGAGCAGTTCTTC.

This clonotype was detected a few times. V is TRBV20-1 and J is TRBJ2-7; 11 bases are shared with TRBD2. Germline V lookup: CDR1 DFQATT, CDR2 SNEGSKA (reference sequence). The CDR3 has 11 amino acids. Trimming took 3 bases from V and 9 from J; bases not matched to a gene: 1. For the CDR3, the DNA is TGCAGTGCTAGTAGCGGGGGGGTGCAGTACTTC. Residues: CSASSGGVQYF.